The rows below give T cell receptor beta chains drawn from one sample of a study of OX40 agonist ivuxolimab in advanced cancers. Here immunoSEQ multiplex PCR was the method, and the copy in TCRdb shows in-frame clones only, minus some. The sample includes 80,000 or so clones, around 83% of them seen just once. The sample in question was CD4+ or CD8+ T cells sorted from blood, obtained in a trial of the OX40 agonist ivuxolimab. These receptor sequences come from an adult with an advanced solid tumor such as melanoma, head and neck, liver or kidney cancer. Both conserved end residues are part of each CDR3. D genes are given only for firm matches. Clone size, where shown, is once, few, many, or a class for clones that have expanded.

>TRBJ2-1|15|.|TRBV5-1|.
TGCGCCAGCAGCTTGGGAGGGTTTTCCTACAATGAGCAGTTCTTC
CASSLGGFSYNEQFF
>TRBJ2-1|16|TRBD2|TRBV10-1|.
TGCGCCAGCAGTGACTCGGGGACTAGCGACTACAATGAGCAGTTCTTC
CASSDSGTSDYNEQFF
>TRBJ2-5|16|.|TRBV27|.
TGTGCCAGCAGTCCGCGGATCGGAACAGGGATAGAGACCCAGTACTTC
CASSPRIGTGIETQYF
>TRBJ2-3|15|.|TRBV5-6|.
TGTGCCAGCAGCTTGGCCACAGTGATCACAGATACGCAGTATTTT
CASSLATVITDTQYF
>TRBJ2-7|13|.|TRBV29-1|.
TGCAGCGTTGAAGGCAGGGGCGAACACGAGCAGTACTTC
CSVEGRGEHEQYF
>TRBJ1-5|14|TRBD1|TRBV5-5|.
TGTGCCAGCAGCTTGCGACAGGGATTACAGCCCCAGCATTTT
CASSLRQGLQPQHF
>TRBJ2-1|15|.|TRBV19|.
TGTGCCAGTAGTATCAGCAGGGGACCTGAGAGTGAGCAGTTCTTC
CASSISRGPESEQFF
>TRBJ1-5|14|.|TRBV2|once
TGTGCCAGCAGTGTATCAGGGGAGTTCCAGCCCCAGCATTTT
CASSVSGEFQPQHF
>TRBJ2-2|17|TRBD2|TRBV5-1|.
TGCGCCAGCAGCTTGGCCCCCCTAGCGGGGGCGACCGGGGAGCTGTTTTTT
CASSLAPLAGATGELFF
>TRBJ2-7|15|TRBD2|TRBV6-1|.
TGTGCCAGCAGTGAGTGGACTAGCGGGGTGGCCGAGCAGTACTTC
CASSEWTSGVAEQYF
>TRBJ2-5|13|.|TRBV28|.
TGTGCCAGCAACGTAGGTGGGGGGGAGACCCAGTACTTC
CASNVGGGETQYF
>TRBJ1-2|12|.|TRBV6-6|.
TGTGCCAGCAGTTACCCGGGGGGCGGCTACACCTTC
CASSYPGGGYTF
>TRBJ2-3|14|.|TRBV5-1|.
TGCGCCAGCAGCGTAGAAGGGCCACCAAATACGCAGTATTTT
CASSVEGPPNTQYF
>TRBJ2-1|13|.|TRBV18|.
TGTGCCAGCTCACCAGTAGGGTCCAATGAGCAGTTCTTC
CASSPVGSNEQFF
>TRBJ2-1|12|.|TRBV2|.
TGTGCCAGCAGTGAGGGGGGGGACAAGCAGTTCTTC
CASSEGGDKQFF
>TRBJ2-1|14|.|TRBV10-3|.
TGTGCCATCAGGACTGAAAGGAGATGGAATGAGCAGTTCTTC
CAIRTERRWNEQFF
>TRBJ2-5|13|.|TRBV10-3|.
TGTGCCATCAAGGGTGCGTACCAAGAGACCCAGTACTTC
CAIKGAYQETQYF
>TRBJ2-3|15|.|TRBV28|few
TGTGCCAGCAGTCCTCCAGGGGGGCGGACAGATACGCAGTATTTT
CASSPPGGRTDTQYF
>TRBJ2-7|11|.|TRBV5-5|.
TGTGCCAGCAGCTTGGATGGCGAGCAGTACTTC
CASSLDGEQYF
>TRBJ2-1|15|TRBD2|TRBV4-1|.
TGCGCCAGCAGCCAAAGACTAGCGGCATACAATGAGCAGTTCTTC
CASSQRLAAYNEQFF
>TRBJ2-1|16|TRBD1|TRBV6-5|.
TGTGCCAGCAGTTATTACGGACAGGCTCGGCGCAATGAGCAGTTCTTC
CASSYYGQARRNEQFF
>TRBJ2-3|16|.|TRBV28|.
TGTGCCAGCACCACAATCGAGGACAGTCCCGTGTCTACGCAGTATTTT
CASTTIEDSPVSTQYF
>TRBJ2-5|14|.|TRBV7-3|few
TGTGCCAGCAGCTTAACGGGGGGCCAAGAGACCCAGTACTTC
CASSLTGGQETQYF
>TRBJ1-2|14|.|TRBV9|.
TGTGCCAGCAGCGCCCGGGACGGACTGTATGGCTACACCTTC
CASSARDGLYGYTF
>TRBJ1-2|14|.|TRBV5-1|.
TGCGCCAGCAGCTTGGCCCCCCCAGACAGTGGCTACACCTTC
CASSLAPPDSGYTF
>TRBJ2-7|14|.|TRBV4-2|.
TGTGCCAGCAGCCCTTCGACTGTCCCCTACGAGCAGTACTTC
CASSPSTVPYEQYF
>TRBJ1-5|15|.|TRBV9|.
TGTGCCAGCAGCGCCGGACAGTCTAGCAATCAGCCCCAGCATTTT
CASSAGQSSNQPQHF
>TRBJ2-2|13|.|TRBV5-1|.
TGCGCCAGCAGCAAGGTGAACACCGGGGAGCTGTTTTTT
CASSKVNTGELFF
>TRBJ1-1|16|TRBD1|TRBV30|.
TGTGCCTGGGGGTGGGTAAGGACAGGGGGCACCACTGAAGCTTTCTTT
CAWGWVRTGGTTEAFF
>TRBJ1-2|12|.|TRBV10-3|.
TGTGCCATCACACGGCCCAACTATGGCTACACCTTC
CAITRPNYGYTF
>TRBJ1-3|12|.|TRBV7-2|.
TGTGCCAGCACCCTTGGCGGAAACACCATATATTTT
CASTLGGNTIYF
>TRBJ2-3|13|.|TRBV19|.
TGTGCCAGTAGTATAGGCCTCACAGATACGCAGTATTTT
CASSIGLTDTQYF
>TRBJ1-1|15|TRBD1|TRBV7-2|.
TGTGCCAGCAGCTTGTTGGGACAGGGGTGGCCTGAAGCTTTCTTT
CASSLLGQGWPEAFF
>TRBJ2-3|16|.|TRBV11-2|.
TGTGCCAGCAGCTTAGCTGGCAGGGGTAGCACAGATACGCAGTATTTT
CASSLAGRGSTDTQYF
>TRBJ2-2|13|.|TRBV7-2|once
TGTGCCAGCACCATCTTCGGCACCGGGGAGCTGTTTTTT
CASTIFGTGELFF
>TRBJ2-7|13|.|TRBV16|.
TGTGCCAGCAGCCAACTCCAGACCTACGAGCAGTACTTC
CASSQLQTYEQYF
>TRBJ2-7|17|.|TRBV11-2|.
TGTGCCAGCAGCTTAGCCCTGACGGGGGGCCGCCTATACGAGCAGTACTTC
CASSLALTGGRLYEQYF
>TRBJ2-4|17|.|TRBV19|.
TGTGCCAGTAGTCCGCCCTTAGGGGGATATTCCAAAAACATTCAGTACTTC
CASSPPLGGYSKNIQYF
>TRBJ2-3|16|.|TRBV5-4|.
TGTGCCAGCAGCTTTTCGGCCACACCACTCACAGATACGCAGTATTTT
CASSFSATPLTDTQYF
>TRBJ2-7|14|.|TRBV19|.
TGTGCCAGTAGCCCACAGGTCCCCATCTACGAGCAGTACTTC
CASSPQVPIYEQYF
>TRBJ1-1|15|TRBD1|TRBV5-4|.
TGTGCCAGCAGCTTGACAGGGGGGATATATACTGAAGCTTTCTTT
CASSLTGGIYTEAFF
>TRBJ1-5|16|.|TRBV27|.
TGTGCCAGCAGTTTATCCTCGAGCAGTAAAAATCAGCCCCAGCATTTT
CASSLSSSSKNQPQHF
>TRBJ1-6|15|TRBD1|TRBV6-6|.
TGTGCCAGCAGTTACTCACAGGGGGCGATGACACCCCTCCACTTT
CASSYSQGAMTPLHF
>TRBJ1-6|15|TRBD1|TRBV4-3|.
TGCGCCAGCAGCCAATCGACAGGGCAGAACTCACCCCTCCACTTT
CASSQSTGQNSPLHF
>TRBJ2-5|15|.|TRBV5-1|.
TGCGCCAGCAGCTTGTCGGGCCAGCTCCAAGAGACCCAGTACTTC
CASSLSGQLQETQYF
>TRBJ1-5|13|TRBD1|TRBV5-3|.
TGTGCCAGCAGCCCGGACAGGGGTCAGCCCCAGCATTTT
CASSPDRGQPQHF
>TRBJ1-1|15|.|TRBV27|.
TGTGCCAGCAGACCCTCCGGGACACCCAACACTGAAGCTTTCTTT
CASRPSGTPNTEAFF
>TRBJ1-6|14|.|TRBV6-5|.
TGTGCCAGCAGTTTCGGGACGGAGAATTCACCCCTCCACTTT
CASSFGTENSPLHF
>TRBJ1-1|13|.|TRBV29-1|.
TGCAGCGTCCCTGTTACCTTCAACACTGAAGCTTTCTTT
CSVPVTFNTEAFF
>TRBJ2-3|14|.|TRBV15|.
TGTGCCACCAGCAGAGATGTACCCACAGATACGCAGTATTTT
CATSRDVPTDTQYF
>TRBJ1-5|14|.|TRBV27|few
TGTGCCAGCAGTTTATCAGATAGCAATCAGCCCCAGCATTTT
CASSLSDSNQPQHF
>TRBJ2-3|18|TRBD1|TRBV23-1|.
TGCGCCAGCAGCCGGGACAGACCCTCTTCTTGGGCAACAGATACGCAGTATTTT
CASSRDRPSSWATDTQYF